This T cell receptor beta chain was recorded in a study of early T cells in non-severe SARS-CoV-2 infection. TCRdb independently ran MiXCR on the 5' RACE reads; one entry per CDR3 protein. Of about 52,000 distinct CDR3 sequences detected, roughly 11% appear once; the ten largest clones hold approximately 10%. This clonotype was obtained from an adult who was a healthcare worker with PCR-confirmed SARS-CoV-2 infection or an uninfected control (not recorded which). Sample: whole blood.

The CDR3: CASSLGPEGNQPQHF. The CDR3 DNA is TGCGCCAGCAGCTTGGGTCCCGAGGGAAATCAGCCCCAGCATTTT. The chain couples TRBV5-1 to TRBJ1-5, with D uncertain. This CDR3 has 15 residues. V dropped 0 bases and J dropped 4 bases, with 11 bases sitting between them. Germline CDR1 is SGHRS and CDR2 is YFSETQ.